A selection of T cell receptor beta chains follows, all from one sample in a study of blood T cells in healthy people across ages. One entry per CDR3 protein results from TCRdb running MiXCR on the 5' RACE reads. The sample records about 640,000 distinct CDR3 sequences, roughly 58% being singletons. Sequenced material: blood. These receptor sequences come from a man in his 60s in good health. The CDR3 runs from the conserved cysteine through the conserved F or W. D genes are given only for firm matches. Some rows have no size entry. The others give once, few or many, or a class for an expanded clone.

V: TRBV2
size: few
J: TRBJ2-7
D: TRBD1
CDR3: CAQGGRYEQYF
DNA: TGTGCCCAAGGGGGCCGGTACGAGCAGTACTTC

V: TRBV7-9
size: NA
J: TRBJ2-7
D: NA
CDR3: CASSLPGISYEQYF
DNA: TGTGCCAGCAGCTTACCGGGGATCTCCTACGAGCAGTACTTC

V: TRBV5-1
size: NA
J: TRBJ1-5
D: NA
CDR3: CASSLDAVQGTQPQHF
DNA: TGCGCCAGCAGCTTGGATGCCGTGCAGGGTACTCAGCCCCAGCATTTT

V: TRBV2
size: NA
J: TRBJ1-1
D: NA
CDR3: CASGYAEAFF
DNA: TGTGCCAGCGGGTACGCTGAAGCTTTCTTT

V: TRBV11-2
size: few
J: TRBJ2-3
D: TRBD2
CDR3: CASSPRGGNADTQYF
DNA: TGTGCCAGCAGCCCACGGGGGGGCAACGCAGATACGCAGTATTTT

V: TRBV12-3/TRBV12-4
size: NA
J: TRBJ1-4
D: TRBD1
CDR3: CASSSSASARGINEKLFF
DNA: TGTGCCAGCAGTTCCTCCGCGTCCGCCAGGGGGATTAATGAAAAACTGTTTTTT

V: TRBV5-1
size: once
J: TRBJ2-5
D: TRBD2
CDR3: CAGSAGLAGGRETQYF
DNA: TGCGCCGGCAGCGCGGGACTAGCGGGGGGAAGAGAGACCCAGTACTTC

V: TRBV4-1
size: NA
J: TRBJ1-6
D: TRBD1
CDR3: CASSHRGAESPLHF
DNA: TGCGCCAGCAGCCACAGGGGGGCGGAATCACCCCTCCACTTT

V: TRBV11-2
size: NA
J: TRBJ2-1
D: NA
CDR3: CASSLRPPLGGLYNEQFF
DNA: TGTGCCAGCAGCTTACGCCCTCCGCTTGGGGGGTTATACAATGAGCAGTTCTTC

V: TRBV7-9
size: few
J: TRBJ2-7
D: NA
CDR3: CASSPLGRGHYEQYF
DNA: TGTGCCAGCAGCCCGCTGGGGCGGGGCCACTACGAGCAGTACTTC

V: TRBV20-1
size: NA
J: TRBJ2-5
D: NA
CDR3: CSARETAHRETQNF
DNA: TGCAGTGCTAGAGAGACAGCCCATCGAGAGACCCAGAACTTC

V: TRBV20-1
size: few
J: TRBJ1-2
D: NA
CDR3: CSAAVGTRDGYTF
DNA: TGCAGTGCCGCCGTCGGGACTAGAGATGGCTACACCTTC

V: TRBV12-3/TRBV12-4
size: NA
J: TRBJ2-4
D: TRBD1
CDR3: CASSLATGLKNIQYF
DNA: TGTGCCAGCAGTTTAGCGACAGGGCTCAAAAACATTCAGTACTTC

V: TRBV10-3
size: NA
J: TRBJ1-2
D: NA
CDR3: CAISEARGGNYGYTF
DNA: TGTGCCATCAGTGAGGCCAGGGGAGGAAACTATGGCTACACCTTC

V: TRBV29-1
size: medium-sized
J: TRBJ2-5
D: TRBD2
CDR3: CSVATSGGDTQYF
DNA: TGCAGCGTGGCCACTAGCGGGGGGGACACCCAGTACTTC

V: TRBV7-2
size: NA
J: TRBJ2-3
D: NA
CDR3: CASSQTGRTQYF
DNA: TGTGCCAGCAGCCAAACCGGGCGTACGCAGTATTTT

V: TRBV6-6
size: NA
J: TRBJ2-6
D: NA
CDR3: CASSYWRPNSGANVLTF
DNA: TGTGCCAGCAGTTATTGGCGACCGAACTCTGGGGCCAACGTCCTGACTTTC

V: TRBV5-1
size: few
J: TRBJ2-1
D: TRBD1
CDR3: CASSPPTGDNEQFF
DNA: TGCGCCAGCAGCCCCCCGACAGGGGACAATGAGCAGTTCTTC

V: TRBV11-2
size: NA
J: TRBJ2-1
D: NA
CDR3: CASSLNRYNEQFF
DNA: TGTGCCAGCAGCTTAAATAGGTACAATGAGCAGTTCTTC

V: TRBV3-1
size: few
J: TRBJ2-1
D: NA
CDR3: CASSQDARSDEQFF
DNA: TGTGCCAGCAGCCAAGATGCGAGGTCGGATGAGCAGTTCTTC

V: TRBV6-6
size: NA
J: TRBJ2-5
D: NA
CDR3: CASREGQLQETQYF
DNA: TGTGCCAGCAGGGAAGGACAGCTCCAAGAGACCCAGTACTTC

V: TRBV6-1
size: NA
J: TRBJ1-3
D: NA
CDR3: CASQENTIYF
DNA: TGTGCCAGCCAAGAAAACACCATATATTTT

V: TRBV28
size: NA
J: TRBJ2-5
D: NA
CDR3: CASSFAGLRYF
DNA: TGTGCCAGCAGTTTCGCGGGCCTTAGGTACTTC

V: TRBV3-1
size: few
J: TRBJ2-4
D: NA
CDR3: CASSQDLQNIQYF
DNA: TGTGCCAGCAGCCAAGATCTACAAAACATTCAGTACTTC

V: TRBV11-3
size: NA
J: TRBJ1-1
D: NA
CDR3: CASSLDGGADTEAFF
DNA: TGTGCCAGCAGCTTAGATGGAGGGGCGGACACTGAAGCTTTCTTT

V: TRBV6-6
size: NA
J: TRBJ1-1
D: TRBD1
CDR3: CASSYSTGQGATEAFF
DNA: TGTGCCAGCAGTTACTCGACGGGACAGGGCGCCACTGAAGCTTTCTTT

V: TRBV12-3/TRBV12-4
size: NA
J: TRBJ2-3
D: NA
CDR3: CASTFPGSQGGTQYF
DNA: TGTGCCAGCACCTTTCCTGGCTCCCAGGGTGGTACGCAGTATTTT

V: TRBV4-3
size: NA
J: TRBJ1-2
D: TRBD1
CDR3: CASSQSEDRVYGYTF
DNA: TGCGCCAGCAGCCAGTCCGAGGACAGGGTTTATGGCTACACCTTC